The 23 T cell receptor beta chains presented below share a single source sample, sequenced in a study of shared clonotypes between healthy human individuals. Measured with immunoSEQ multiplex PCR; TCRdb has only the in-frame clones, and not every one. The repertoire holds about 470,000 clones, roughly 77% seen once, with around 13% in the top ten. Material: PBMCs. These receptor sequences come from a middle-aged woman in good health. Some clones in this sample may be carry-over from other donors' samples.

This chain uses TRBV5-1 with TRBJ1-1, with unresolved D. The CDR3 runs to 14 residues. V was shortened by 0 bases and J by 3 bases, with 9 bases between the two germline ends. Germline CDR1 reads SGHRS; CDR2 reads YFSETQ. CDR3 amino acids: CASSLGPRDTEAFF. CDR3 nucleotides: TGCGCCAGCAGCTTGGGGCCGAGAGACACTGAAGCTTTCTTT. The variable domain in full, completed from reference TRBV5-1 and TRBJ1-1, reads KAGVTQTPRYLIKTRGQQVTLSCSPISGHRSVSWYQQTPGQGLQFLFEYFSETQRNKGNFPGRFSGRQFSNSRSEMNVSTLELGDSALYLCASSLGPRDTEAFFGQGTRLTVV.

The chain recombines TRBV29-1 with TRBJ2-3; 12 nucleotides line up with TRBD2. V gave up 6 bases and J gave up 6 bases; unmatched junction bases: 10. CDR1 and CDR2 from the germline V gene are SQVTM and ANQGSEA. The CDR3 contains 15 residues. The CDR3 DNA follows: TGCAGCGTCAGCGGACTAGCGGGAATGGCGGATACGCAGTATTTT. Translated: CSVSGLAGMADTQYF.

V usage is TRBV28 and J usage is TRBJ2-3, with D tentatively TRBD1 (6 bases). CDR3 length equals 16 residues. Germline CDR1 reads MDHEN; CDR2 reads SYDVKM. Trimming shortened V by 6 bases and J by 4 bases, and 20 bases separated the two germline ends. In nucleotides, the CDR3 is TGTGCCAGCAGCATAGCAGGGGACGTGGCTGCAGATACGCAGTATTTT. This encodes CASSIAGDVAADTQYF.

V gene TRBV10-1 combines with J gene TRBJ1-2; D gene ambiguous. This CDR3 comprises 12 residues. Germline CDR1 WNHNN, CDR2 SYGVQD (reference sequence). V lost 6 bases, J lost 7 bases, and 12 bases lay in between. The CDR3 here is CASSLQRTGYTF. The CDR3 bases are TGCGCCAGCAGCCTCCAGAGGACTGGCTACACCTTC.

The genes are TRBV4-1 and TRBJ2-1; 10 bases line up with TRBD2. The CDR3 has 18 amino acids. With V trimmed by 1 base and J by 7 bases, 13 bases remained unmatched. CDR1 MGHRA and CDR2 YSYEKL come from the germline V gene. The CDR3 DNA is TGCGCCAGCAGCCAAGTCCCTCCCGCTAGCGGGAGTCGGAATGAGCAGTTCTTC. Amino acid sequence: CASSQVPPASGSRNEQFF.

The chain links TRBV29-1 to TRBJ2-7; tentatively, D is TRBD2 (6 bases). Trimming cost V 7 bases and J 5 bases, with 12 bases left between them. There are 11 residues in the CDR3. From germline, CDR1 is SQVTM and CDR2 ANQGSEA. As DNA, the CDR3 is TGCAGCGGGGCGGGGTCGAACGAGCAGTACTTC. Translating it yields CSGAGSNEQYF.

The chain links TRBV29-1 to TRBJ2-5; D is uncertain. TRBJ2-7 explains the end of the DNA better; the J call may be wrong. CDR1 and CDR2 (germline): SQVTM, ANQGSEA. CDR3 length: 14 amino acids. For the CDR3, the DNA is TGCAGCGTTGGGGTGGCGGCAGTTACCTACGAGCAGTACTTC. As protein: CSVGVAAVTYEQYF.

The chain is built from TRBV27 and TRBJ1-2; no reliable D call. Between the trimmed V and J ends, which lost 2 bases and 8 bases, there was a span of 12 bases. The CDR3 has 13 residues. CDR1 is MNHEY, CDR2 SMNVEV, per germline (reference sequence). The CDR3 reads CASSLGGWRGYTF. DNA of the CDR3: TGTGCCAGCAGTTTAGGAGGGTGGAGAGGCTACACCTTC.

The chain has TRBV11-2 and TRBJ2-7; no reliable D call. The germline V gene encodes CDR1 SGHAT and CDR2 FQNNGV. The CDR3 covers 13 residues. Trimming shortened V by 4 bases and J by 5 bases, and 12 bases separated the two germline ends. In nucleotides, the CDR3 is TGTGCCAGCAGCTCGCCGAACAGAGACGAGCAGTACTTC. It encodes CASSSPNRDEQYF.

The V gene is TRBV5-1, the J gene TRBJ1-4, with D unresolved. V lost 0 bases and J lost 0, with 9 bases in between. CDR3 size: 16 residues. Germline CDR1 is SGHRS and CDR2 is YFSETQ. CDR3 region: CASSLGADATNEKLFF. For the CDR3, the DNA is TGCGCCAGCAGCTTGGGGGCGGATGCAACTAATGAAAAACTGTTTTTT.

In DNA form, the CDR3 reads TGTGCCATCAGTGAGTCGAAACTGACAGGGAACACTGAAGCTTTCTTT. Translation: CAISESKLTGNTEAFF. The chain links TRBV10-3 to TRBJ1-1; tentatively, D is TRBD1 (6 bases). This CDR3 spans 16 amino acids. V lost 0 bases and J lost 1, with 12 bases in between. Germline assignment: CDR1 ENHRY and CDR2 SYGVKD.

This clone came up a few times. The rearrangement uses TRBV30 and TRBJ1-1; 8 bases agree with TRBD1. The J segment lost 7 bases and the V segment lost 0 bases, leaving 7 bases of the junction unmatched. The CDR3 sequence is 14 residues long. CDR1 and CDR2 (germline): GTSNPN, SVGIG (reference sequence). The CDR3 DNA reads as TGTGCCTGGAGTGTAGGGTACAGGGGGATTGAAGCTTTCTTT. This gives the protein CAWSVGYRGIEAFF.

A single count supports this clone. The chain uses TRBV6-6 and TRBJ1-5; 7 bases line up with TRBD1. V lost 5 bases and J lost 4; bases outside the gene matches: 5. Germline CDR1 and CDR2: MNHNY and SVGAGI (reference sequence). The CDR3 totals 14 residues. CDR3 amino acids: CASSPGTENQPQHF. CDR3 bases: TGTGCCAGCAGTCCCGGGACAGAAAATCAGCCCCAGCATTTT.

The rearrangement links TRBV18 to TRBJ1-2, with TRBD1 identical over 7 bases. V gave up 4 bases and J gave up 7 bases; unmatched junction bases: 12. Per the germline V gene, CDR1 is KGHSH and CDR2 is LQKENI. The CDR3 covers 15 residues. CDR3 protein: CASSQGQPEVGGYTF. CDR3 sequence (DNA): TGTGCCAGCTCACAGGGACAGCCTGAAGTGGGTGGCTACACCTTC.

CDR3 sequence (DNA): TGTGCCAGCAGCCAAGGTCGCGGGGTCTACGAGCAGTACTTC. It translates to CASSQGRGVYEQYF. This sequence joins TRBV4-2 and TRBJ2-7, with TRBD2 as a possible D gene (6 bases). The CDR3 runs to 14 residues. Per germline, CDR1 LGHNA and CDR2 YNFKEQ. Trimming removed 1 base from V and 3 bases from J, with 10 bases in between.

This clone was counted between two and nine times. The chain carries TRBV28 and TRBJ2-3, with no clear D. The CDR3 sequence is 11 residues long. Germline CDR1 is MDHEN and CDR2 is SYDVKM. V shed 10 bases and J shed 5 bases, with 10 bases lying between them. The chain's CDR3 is CANPSQDTQYF. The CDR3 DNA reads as TGTGCCAACCCCTCTCAAGATACGCAGTATTTT.

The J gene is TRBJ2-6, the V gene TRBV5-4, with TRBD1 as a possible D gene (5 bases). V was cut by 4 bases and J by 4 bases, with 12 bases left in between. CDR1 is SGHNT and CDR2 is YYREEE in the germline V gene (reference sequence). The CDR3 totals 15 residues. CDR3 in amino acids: CASSPDKSGANVLTF. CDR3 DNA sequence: TGTGCCAGCAGCCCGGACAAGTCCGGGGCCAACGTCCTGACTTTC.

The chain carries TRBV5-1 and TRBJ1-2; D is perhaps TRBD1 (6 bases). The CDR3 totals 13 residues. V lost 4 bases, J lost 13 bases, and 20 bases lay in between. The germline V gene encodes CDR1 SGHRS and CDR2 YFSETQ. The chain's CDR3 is CASSERRGQGRTF. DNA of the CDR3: TGCGCCAGCAGCGAGCGCAGGGGTCAGGGTCGCACCTTC.

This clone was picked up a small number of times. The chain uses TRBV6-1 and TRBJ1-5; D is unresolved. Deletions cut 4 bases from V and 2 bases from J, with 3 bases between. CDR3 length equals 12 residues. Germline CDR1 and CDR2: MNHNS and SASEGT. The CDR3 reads CASSAGNQPQHF. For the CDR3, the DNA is TGTGCCAGCAGTGCAGGCAATCAGCCCCAGCATTTT.

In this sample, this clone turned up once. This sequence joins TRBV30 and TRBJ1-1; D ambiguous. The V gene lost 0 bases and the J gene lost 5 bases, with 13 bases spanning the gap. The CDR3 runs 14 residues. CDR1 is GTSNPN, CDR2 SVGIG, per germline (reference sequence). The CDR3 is CAWSVRQRGTEAFF. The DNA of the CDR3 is TGTGCCTGGAGTGTACGCCAAAGAGGGACTGAAGCTTTCTTT.

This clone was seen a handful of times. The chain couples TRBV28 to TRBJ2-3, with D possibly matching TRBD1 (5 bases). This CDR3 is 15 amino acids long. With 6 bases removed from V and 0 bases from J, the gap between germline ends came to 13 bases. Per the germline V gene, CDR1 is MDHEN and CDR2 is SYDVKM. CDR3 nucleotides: TGTGCCAGCAGACCTCCGCAGGGCAGCACAGATACGCAGTATTTT. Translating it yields CASRPPQGSTDTQYF.

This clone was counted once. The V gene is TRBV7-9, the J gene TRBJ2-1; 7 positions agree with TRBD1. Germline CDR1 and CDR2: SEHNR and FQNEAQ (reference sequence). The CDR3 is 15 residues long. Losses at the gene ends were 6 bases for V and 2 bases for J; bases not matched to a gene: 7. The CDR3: CASRPGGSAYNEQFF. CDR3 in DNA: TGTGCCAGCAGGCCAGGGGGTTCGGCCTACAATGAGCAGTTCTTC.

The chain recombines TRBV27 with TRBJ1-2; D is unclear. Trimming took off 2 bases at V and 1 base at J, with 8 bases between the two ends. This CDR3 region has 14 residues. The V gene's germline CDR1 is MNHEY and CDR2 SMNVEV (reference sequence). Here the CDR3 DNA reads TGTGCCAGCAGTTTAGCTGGGGTTAACTATGGCTACACCTTC. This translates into CASSLAGVNYGYTF.